This entry lists 2 T cell receptor beta chains sequenced from one sample in a study of blood T cell repertoires in COVID-19. Measured with immunoSEQ multiplex PCR; TCRdb has only the in-frame clones, and not every one. Among approximately 170,000 clones listed, about nine tenths were seen once. Sequencing was carried out using peripheral blood. Receptors were obtained from a man aged 65 to 79 with acute or convalescent COVID-19.

The chain recombines TRBV3-1 (or the pseudogene TRBV3-2) with TRBJ2-7; D is possibly TRBD1 (6 bases). Germline V lookup: CDR1 LGHDT, CDR2 YNNKEL (reference sequence). Between the trimmed V and J ends, which lost 1 base and 5 bases, there was a span of 12 bases. This CDR3 has 14 residues. CDR3 DNA sequence: TGTGCCAGCAGCCAAGGACAGGTGGACCACGAGCAGTACTTC. It translates to CASSQGQVDHEQYF.

V usage is TRBV2 and J usage is TRBJ2-1, with 8 nucleotides matching TRBD2. Germline assignment: CDR1 SNHLY and CDR2 FYNNEI. CDR3 length: 14 amino acids. Trimming at V came to 5 bases and at J to 5 bases, leaving 5 bases not matched to a gene. CDR3 nucleotides: TGTGCCAGCAGTCTCAGCGGGGGAAACAATGAGCAGTTCTTC. Translated: CASSLSGGNNEQFF.